The TCR beta chain under discussion was sequenced for a study of blood T cells in healthy people across ages. Study outcomes and limitations: Higher diversity, along with more naive CD4+ cells, distinguished long-lived donors from aged donors.

As to this clonotype: The antigen remains undetermined.

Through a sample-barcoded 5' primer and a J-beta primer mix, a second PCR was run for about 7 to 12 cycles. TCRdb itself ran the 5' RACE reads through MiXCR, one entry per CDR3 protein. Of roughly 2 million distinct CDR3 sequences listed, 49% are singletons. Whenever a sample was processed, at least 6 million PBMCs were isolated. What was sequenced was blood. This sequence was found in a woman between 40 and 55 years old in good health.

As DNA, the CDR3 is TGCAGCGTCCAAAGTGTGAGCTCCTACGAGCAGTACTTC. This codes for CSVQSVSSYEQYF. V and J are TRBV29-1 and TRBJ2-7; D call uncertain. V lost 6 bases and J lost 0, with 12 bases in between. Germline CDR1 reads SQVTM; CDR2 reads ANQGSEA. The CDR3 totals 13 residues.